This is a list of T cell receptor beta chains from one sample in a study of OX40 agonist ivuxolimab in advanced cancers. Assay: immunoSEQ multiplex PCR; the TCRdb copy retains only in-frame clones and omits some. The data contain 30,000 or so clones, roughly 84% of them seen just once; the ten biggest clones take up approximately 20%. The sample in question was CD4+ or CD8+ T cells sorted from blood, obtained in a trial of the OX40 agonist ivuxolimab. These receptor sequences come from an adult with an advanced solid tumor such as melanoma, head and neck, liver or kidney cancer. Each CDR3 is given with its conserved first and last residue. A D gene is named only where the DNA matches it firmly. Clone size appears in some rows only: once, few, many, or a class for an expanded clone.

clone size	V gene	J gene	D gene	CDR3 DNA	CDR3 protein
.	TRBV7-3	TRBJ2-4	TRBD2	TGTGCCAGCAGCCCTGGACTAGCGGGAGGGCCTCGAAACATTCAGTACTTC	CASSPGLAGGPRNIQYF
.	TRBV4-1	TRBJ2-7	.	TGCGCCAGCAGCTCATTCAGGGGGGTCTACGAGCAGTACTTC	CASSSFRGVYEQYF
.	TRBV4-1	TRBJ2-5	TRBD1	TGCGCCAGCAGCCAAAAGGGGACAGGCCAAGAGACCCAGTACTTC	CASSQKGTGQETQYF
once	TRBV5-8	TRBJ1-5	.	TGTGCCAGCAGCTGGGGGGGGAACGATCAGCCCCAGCATTTT	CASSWGGNDQPQHF
.	TRBV6-1	TRBJ1-5	.	TGTGCCAGCAGTGAAAAAGGAACAGGGACCTATAGCAATCAGCCCCAGCATTTT	CASSEKGTGTYSNQPQHF
.	TRBV9	TRBJ2-7	.	TGTGCCAGCAGCGCGGGGATCTCTACACCGCAGCAGTACTTC	CASSAGISTPQQYF
.	TRBV7-9	TRBJ1-2	.	TGTGCCAGCAGCCAGCGGCCGGGGAGCTATGGCTACACCTTC	CASSQRPGSYGYTF
.	TRBV9	TRBJ2-1	.	TGTGCCAGCAGCGTAGGAGGGTGGGATGAGCAGTTCTTC	CASSVGGWDEQFF
once	TRBV5-5	TRBJ1-4	.	TGTGCCAGCAGCTTGAGGGGGGGCCCGACTGAAAAACTGTTTTTT	CASSLRGGPTEKLFF
.	TRBV6-5	TRBJ2-5	.	TGTGCCAGCAGTTACTCGTCGGGCCCCCAAGAGACCCAGTACTTC	CASSYSSGPQETQYF
.	TRBV15	TRBJ2-6	.	TGTGCCACCAGCGGCCACGACAGGCCTGGGGCCAACGTCCTGACTTTC	CATSGHDRPGANVLTF
.	TRBV5-8	TRBJ2-3	.	TGTGCCAGCAGGGGGGCAGATACGCAGTATTTT	CASRGADTQYF
once	TRBV5-1	TRBJ1-1	.	TGCGCCAGCCTCTCGGGCGGTGAAGCTTTCTTT	CASLSGGEAFF
medium-sized	TRBV4-2	TRBJ1-2	.	TGTGCCAGCAGCCAAGTAGATTGGGGAATGGGTTTAGCTAACTATGGCTACACCTTC	CASSQVDWGMGLANYGYTF
.	TRBV2	TRBJ2-1	.	TGTGCCAGCAGGGTGAAAAGGGGAGGTAGGTTCAATGAGCAGTTCTTC	CASRVKRGGRFNEQFF
.	TRBV9	TRBJ2-7	TRBD2	TGTGCCAGCAGCGTAGGCGGGGGGGGATACGAGCAGTACTTC	CASSVGGGGYEQYF
once	TRBV9	TRBJ2-5	.	TGTGCCAGCAGTTTCACCTTGGGGGCCGAGACCCAGTACTTC	CASSFTLGAETQYF
.	TRBV7-8	TRBJ2-2	TRBD2	TGTGCCAGCAGCCCCCCGACTAGCGCCGGGGAGCTGTTTTTT	CASSPPTSAGELFF
.	TRBV15	TRBJ1-5	TRBD1	TGTGCCACCAGCAGAGCTTCCGGGACAGGGGTTGGCAATCAGCCCCAGCATTTT	CATSRASGTGVGNQPQHF
.	TRBV5-4	TRBJ2-7	.	TGTGCCAGTTCCACCGAGACTACCTACGAGCAGTACTTC	CASSTETTYEQYF
.	TRBV7-2	TRBJ2-1	.	TGTGCCAGCAGCTTAGGAGGGACGGGCAATGAGCAGTTCTTC	CASSLGGTGNEQFF
.	TRBV28	TRBJ2-3	.	TGTGCCAGCAGCGGTTTTACAGGGCGGACCGTCACAGATACGCAGTATTTT	CASSGFTGRTVTDTQYF
.	TRBV27	TRBJ1-1	TRBD1	TGTGCCAGCAACCACAGGGGAGGCGGGACTGAAGCTTTCTTT	CASNHRGGGTEAFF
.	TRBV2	TRBJ2-1	.	TGTGCCAGCAGGAGACGAGACTACTACAATGAGCAGTTCTTC	CASRRRDYYNEQFF
.	TRBV21-1	TRBJ2-7	.	TGTGCCAGCAGCTCCCGGGACATCGCTTACGAGCAGTACTTC	CASSSRDIAYEQYF
few	TRBV9	TRBJ2-7	.	TGTGCCAGCAGCGTAGATGACTCTTCCCCGGGTGAGCAGTACTTC	CASSVDDSSPGEQYF
.	TRBV18	TRBJ2-7	.	TGTGCCAGCTCACCAGAGGATTCCTACGAGCAGTACTTC	CASSPEDSYEQYF
few	TRBV19	TRBJ1-1	.	TGTGCCAGTAGTGTGGGGGGGACTGAAGCTTTCTTT	CASSVGGTEAFF
.	TRBV5-6	TRBJ2-7	.	TGTGCCAGCAGCTTTTCCGGTCCTTCCTACGAGCAGTACTTC	CASSFSGPSYEQYF
.	TRBV19	TRBJ2-1	.	TGTGCCAGTAGTATAGCCGGGGATGAGCAGTTCTTC	CASSIAGDEQFF